This T cell receptor beta chain comes out of a study of T cells after somatic rescue of genetic block. Germline V CDR1 and CDR2: SGHDT, YYEEEE. Trimming removed 2 bases from V and 1 base from J, with 13 bases in between. The CDR3 has 15 amino acids. The repertoire was sequenced with immunoSEQ multiplex PCR; TCRdb's copy has only in-frame clones and lacks some. The data hold 13,000 or so clones, with over 65% observed a single time. V is TRBV5-6 and J is TRBJ2-7, with unresolved D. The sequence came from a boy under 18. Source material: peripheral blood mononuclear cells (PBMCs). The CDR3 loop reads CASSFSIGMSYEQYF. The CDR3 DNA follows: TGTGCCAGCAGCTTCTCCATAGGGATGTCCTACGAGCAGTACTTC.